A selection of T cell receptor beta chains follows, all from one sample in a study of T cell changes during pregnancy in multiple sclerosis. Produced via immunoSEQ multiplex PCR; TCRdb's table is partial and in-frame only. Of 91,000 or so clones in the sample, about 94% were seen once. Sequencing was performed on peripheral blood, taken after pregnancy. The receptor set was obtained from a female donor with multiple sclerosis, enrolled in a pregnancy study. Each CDR3 is given without its conserved first and last residue.

j_call	v_call	cdr3_aa
TRBJ1-1	TRBV18	ASSREVGSTEAF
TRBJ1-1	TRBV7-8	ASSLVSSVQGNTEAF
TRBJ2-7	TRBV27	ASSRTLASGRSEQY
TRBJ1-4	TRBV20-1	SARLGEKLF
TRBJ1-1	TRBV19	ASSDRQGKAF
TRBJ1-3	TRBV6-5	ASSHRDGNTIY
TRBJ2-7	TRBV27	AASGTGGPVEQY
TRBJ1-1	TRBV27	ASSTQGAGVGTEAF
TRBJ2-1	TRBV19	ASSISGGSYNEQF
TRBJ2-6	TRBV7-9	ASSLGQSGANVLT
TRBJ1-2	TRBV28	ASSLLRGADGYT
TRBJ2-7	TRBV25-1	ASSRGAGRYEQY
TRBJ2-2	TRBV4-3	ASSLRLAGALSGELF
TRBJ1-1	TRBV18	ASSPLVLGQGARAF
TRBJ2-3	TRBV6-4	ASSRLAGAGTDTQY
TRBJ1-1	TRBV19	ASRYLTGNTEAF
TRBJ2-7	TRBV19	ASSVGSWTGTEQY
TRBJ2-7	TRBV19	ASSRVGTGSNEQY
TRBJ2-1	TRBV5-1	ASSARTLAAEQF
TRBJ2-4	TRBV5-1	ASSLEDRDIQY
TRBJ2-1	TRBV5-1	ASSEADEQF
TRBJ2-1	TRBV5-4	ASSLQANEQF
TRBJ2-1	TRBV7-6	ASSLTGQGVFYNEQF
TRBJ1-5	TRBV2	ASSERTVSNQPQH
TRBJ2-7	TRBV7-6	ASSLATGYEQY
TRBJ2-7	TRBV5-1	ASSLEAGGAYEQY